The 20 T cell receptor beta chains below come from one sample, sequenced in a study of T-cell reconstitution after alpha-beta-depleted transplantation in children. As it was prepared, the TCRbeta library received unique molecular identifiers. Using its own MiXCR run on the PCR reads, TCRdb lists one record per CDR3 protein. The profile shows 450,000 to 600,000 distinct CDR3 sequences, roughly a tenth of them singletons. The specimen comprised PBMCs, sampled before TCRalphabeta/CD19-depleted stem cell transplant. These receptor sequences come from a child younger than 10 with inherited bone marrow failure, due to receive a stem cell transplant.

The sample holds many counts of this clonotype. The chain recombines TRBV4-2 with TRBJ2-7, with D perhaps TRBD2 (6 bases). V was pared by 6 bases and J by 0 bases, with 15 bases between. This CDR3 comprises 15 residues. Germline V gives CDR1 LGHNA, CDR2 YNFKEQ. In DNA, the CDR3 is TGTGCCAGCAGTCCCGGAGGGGTTCACTCCTACGAGCAGTACTTC. Translated, it gives CASSPGGVHSYEQYF.

This clonotype has ten or more counts. V gene TRBV5-1 combines with J gene TRBJ2-7; 7 bases fit TRBD2. Looked up from germline, CDR1 is SGHRS and CDR2 is YFSETQ. With 0 bases clipped from V and 3 bases from J, the junction kept 9 bases outside the gene matches. The CDR3 is 16 residues long. The CDR3 sequence is CASSLASPGTNYEQYF. The CDR3 bases are TGCGCCAGCAGCTTGGCTTCTCCCGGGACTAACTACGAGCAGTACTTC.

This clonotype was seen ten or more times. This rearrangement joins TRBV5-1 to TRBJ2-1, with a tentative D call TRBD2 (6 bases). Trimming stripped 3 bases from V and 0 bases from J, with 10 bases between. From germline, CDR1 is SGHRS and CDR2 YFSETQ. The CDR3 sequence is 15 residues long. The CDR3 coding sequence is TGCGCCAGCAGCTACCGGGACTTCTCCTACAATGAGCAGTTCTTC. Translating gives CASSYRDFSYNEQFF.

The V and J genes are TRBV27 and TRBJ2-7; D gene unclear. This CDR3 contains 11 residues. Germline loops: CDR1 MNHEY, CDR2 SMNVEV (reference sequence). V was clipped by 4 bases and J by 5 bases, with 6 bases between them. CDR3 sequence reads: CASSSSHEQYF. DNA for the CDR3: TGTGCCAGCAGTTCGAGCCACGAGCAGTACTTC.

Note on this clonotype: A much bigger clone sits one base away, suggesting this may be a read error. The J gene is TRBJ2-1, the V gene TRBV7-9; 10 nucleotides agree with TRBD2. CDR1 is SEHNR and CDR2 is FQNEAQ in the germline V gene (reference sequence). The junction had 12 bases not matched to a gene; V was cut back by 5 bases and J by 8 bases. CDR3 length: 16 amino acids. The CDR3 protein is CASSPTSGWTRDEQFF. CDR3 bases: TGTGCCAGCAGCCCGACTAGCGGGTGGACAAGAGATGAGCAGTTCTTC.

This clonotype was seen repeatedly, ten times or more. J is TRBJ1-4 and V is TRBV5-6, with a possible D match to TRBD1 (6 bases). Germline values: CDR1 SGHDT, CDR2 YYEEEE. The germline V and J ends were trimmed by 3 bases and 8 bases, with 20 bases remaining between them. CDR3 length equals 16 residues. The CDR3 coding sequence is TGTGCCAGCAGCTCGGAAGGGGGGCGCTTGAACGAAAAACTGTTTTTT. This gives the protein CASSSEGGRLNEKLFF.

This clonotype was picked up many times. This chain links TRBV6-1 with TRBJ2-3; 9 bases map to TRBD1. With 4 bases clipped from V and 1 base from J, the junction kept 6 bases outside the gene matches. Per germline, CDR1 MNHNS and CDR2 SASEGT. The CDR3 is 16 residues long. The CDR3 is CASSVGDRGGTDTQYF. The CDR3 bases are TGTGCCAGCAGTGTTGGAGACAGGGGGGGCACAGATACGCAGTATTTT.

The genes are TRBV11-2 and TRBJ2-1, with D perhaps TRBD2 (6 bases). CDR3 length: 16 residues. Trimming removed 5 bases from V and 0 bases from J, with 14 bases in between. Germline V lookup: CDR1 SGHAT, CDR2 FQNNGV. CDR3 DNA: TGTGCCAGCAGCGGCGGAGGGTCCAGCTCCTACAATGAGCAGTTCTTC. Translation: CASSGGGSSSYNEQFF.

The rearrangement joins TRBV5-1 to TRBJ2-7; the D gene is possibly TRBD2 (6 bases). The CDR3 runs to 15 residues. V dropped 4 bases and J dropped 2 bases, with 16 bases sitting between them. Germline V gene lookup returns CDR1 SGHRS and CDR2 YFSETQ. The CDR3 nucleotides read TGCGCCAGCAGCCTGACGGGAGCCCGTACCTACGAGCAGTACTTC. It translates to CASSLTGARTYEQYF.

This clonotype was detected ten times or more. The chain is built from TRBV12-3 or TRBV12-4 and TRBJ1-1; D is unclear. The CDR3 has 13 residues. Trimming removed 3 bases from V and 3 bases from J, with 8 bases in between. CDR3 coding DNA: TGTGCCAGCAGTTTCACACGTCACACTGAAGCTTTCTTT. Its translation is CASSFTRHTEAFF.

This clonotype was counted ten times or more. The chain joins TRBV5-1 to TRBJ2-7; 10 positions agree with TRBD1. V lost 0 bases, J lost 5 bases, and 5 bases stayed unmatched. CDR1 is SGHRS and CDR2 is YFSETQ in the germline V gene. CDR3 size: 15 residues. As DNA, the CDR3 is TGCGCCAGCAGCTTGGACAGGGACAGGGGCCACGAGCAGTACTTC. Translated: CASSLDRDRGHEQYF.

This clonotype was seen ten or more times. The J gene is TRBJ1-4, the V gene TRBV15; 11 positions agree with TRBD1. CDR1 and CDR2 from the germline V gene are LNHNV and YYDKDF (reference sequence). V dropped 5 bases and J dropped 8; count of bases not matched to a gene: 13. The CDR3 sequence is 17 residues long. The CDR3 region is CATSGGQGVELGEKLFF. The CDR3, as DNA: TGTGCCACCAGCGGGGGACAGGGGGTAGAGCTAGGCGAAAAACTGTTTTTT.

This clonotype was counted a few times. The gene calls are TRBV29-1 and TRBJ2-7; D perhaps matches TRBD2 (5 bases). Trimming cost V 3 bases and J 1 base, with 16 bases left between them. The CDR3 has 15 residues. CDR1 SQVTM and CDR2 ANQGSEA come from the germline V gene. The CDR3 sequence: CSVEAPPPGSYEQYF. The CDR3, as DNA: TGCAGCGTTGAGGCCCCTCCGCCGGGGTCCTACGAGCAGTACTTC.

This clonotype was recorded at least ten times. The V gene is TRBV12-3 or TRBV12-4, the J gene TRBJ2-7; D not resolved. The CDR3 has 15 amino acids. The V gene lost 8 bases and the J gene lost 5 bases, with 22 bases spanning the gap. In DNA form, the CDR3 reads TGTGCCAGCGCCCCCACCTCGGGTTTGTCAGACGAGCAGTACTTC. Translated: CASAPTSGLSDEQYF.

This clonotype has a handful of counts. CDR3 DNA sequence: TGTGCCAGAGACAGGCTGCCGCTCTTTCCTGGCTACACCTTC. Amino acid sequence: CARDRLPLFPGYTF. The chain uses TRBV5-8 and TRBJ1-2, with a weak D call TRBD1 (6 bases). This CDR3 region has 14 residues. Germline CDR1 reads SGHTS; CDR2 reads YDEGEE. Deletions cut 8 bases from V and 7 bases from J, with 21 bases between. Looking up the rest from reference TRBV5-8 and TRBJ1-2 gives the full variable domain: EAGVTQSPTHLIKTRGQQATLRCSPISGHTSVYWYQQALGLGLQFLLWYDEGEERNRGNFPPRFSGRQFPNYSSELNVNALELEDSALYLCARDRLPLFPGYTFGSGTRLTVV.

The chain recombines TRBV28 with TRBJ2-5, with D perhaps matching TRBD2 (6 bases). This CDR3 contains 12 residues. Germline V CDR1 and CDR2: MDHEN, SYDVKM. Trimming pared 7 bases from V and 5 bases from J, leaving 11 bases between. For the CDR3, the DNA is TGTGCCAGCAACGCAGGGAGGGAGACCCAGTACTTC. Amino acids: CASNAGRETQYF.

The table lists this clonotype with a few counts. The chain recombines TRBV19 with TRBJ2-6; 10 bases agree with TRBD1. This CDR3 has 17 residues. With V trimmed by 5 bases and J by 4 bases, 8 bases remained unmatched. Germline CDR1 and CDR2: LNHDA and SQIVND (reference sequence). The CDR3 region is CASSYPGQGYGANVLTF. The DNA for the CDR3 is TGTGCCAGTAGTTACCCGGGACAGGGGTACGGGGCCAACGTCCTGACTTTC.

This clonotype was seen only a few times. The J gene is TRBJ2-4, the V gene TRBV27, with a tentative D call TRBD1 (6 bases). Germline CDR1 reads MNHEY; CDR2 reads SMNVEV (reference sequence). Between the trimmed V and J ends, which lost 6 bases and 0 bases, there was a span of 18 bases. The CDR3 has 17 amino acids. CDR3 region: CASSEIQGTLAKNIQYF. DNA for the CDR3: TGTGCCAGCAGCGAAATACAGGGAACCCTAGCCAAAAACATTCAGTACTTC.

The sample holds many counts of this clonotype. The V and J genes are TRBV6-5 and TRBJ1-1, with D hard to call. The V end was cut by 2 bases, the J end by 7 bases, with 8 bases between. CDR1 MNHEY and CDR2 SVGAGI come from the germline V gene. The CDR3 loop spans 12 amino acids. CDR3 nucleotide sequence: TGTGCCAGCAGTTACGGGGAGTATGAAGCTTTCTTT. As protein: CASSYGEYEAFF.

This clonotype has at least ten counts. The rearrangement links TRBV28 to TRBJ2-1; D is unresolved. Trimming shortened V by 5 bases and J by 9 bases, and 14 bases separated the two germline ends. Germline CDR1 and CDR2: MDHEN and SYDVKM. The CDR3 covers 13 residues. CDR3 DNA: TGTGCCAGCAGTCCCCCCGGCGCACCTGAGCAGTTCTTC. Its protein product is CASSPPGAPEQFF.